The rows below give T cell receptor beta chains drawn from one sample of a study of lymphopenia after photon versus proton radiotherapy. The table came from immunoSEQ multiplex PCR; TCRdb's copy has only in-frame clones and leaves some out. Of approximately 45,000 clones listed, roughly 87% were seen once; the top ten hold over 2%. The specimen comprised peripheral blood, sampled from a patient treated with photon-based radiotherapy. The receptors originated from a man aged 35 to 55 with gastric cancer. The CDR3 runs from the conserved cysteine through the conserved F or W. Fields, in order: J gene, V gene, D gene, clone size, CDR3 DNA, CDR3 protein. D genes are given only for firm matches. Size tells how often a clone was seen (once, few, many) or the class of an expanded clone, and some rows leave it out.

j_gene: TRBJ2-4
v_gene: TRBV5-1
d_gene: NA
abundance: NA
CDR3nt: TGCGCCAGCAGCTCTGGGGTAGGAGTCAACTATCAGTACTTC
CDR3aa: CASSSGVGVNYQYF

j_gene: TRBJ2-7
v_gene: TRBV5-1
d_gene: NA
abundance: NA
CDR3nt: TGCGCCAGCAGCTTGGATCGGACAGCAGACTACGAGCAGTACTTC
CDR3aa: CASSLDRTADYEQYF

j_gene: TRBJ2-7
v_gene: TRBV7-9
d_gene: NA
abundance: NA
CDR3nt: TGTGCCAGCAGCTTAGTAGGGACCGCGTTGGTATACGAGCAGTACTTC
CDR3aa: CASSLVGTALVYEQYF

j_gene: TRBJ2-6
v_gene: TRBV7-2
d_gene: TRBD1
abundance: NA
CDR3nt: TGTGCCAGCAGCATAGGGGGCAGTAGGGCCAACGTCCTGACTTTC
CDR3aa: CASSIGGSRANVLTF

j_gene: TRBJ2-1
v_gene: TRBV19
d_gene: NA
abundance: NA
CDR3nt: TGTGCCAGTAGTGAGCTAAAGAGGAGCTCCTACAATGAGCAGTTCTTC
CDR3aa: CASSELKRSSYNEQFF

j_gene: TRBJ1-6
v_gene: TRBV30
d_gene: NA
abundance: NA
CDR3nt: TGTGCCTGGAGTAAGGCGGAGTATAATTCACCCCTCCACTTT
CDR3aa: CAWSKAEYNSPLHF

j_gene: TRBJ1-2
v_gene: TRBV4-2
d_gene: NA
abundance: NA
CDR3nt: TGTGCCAGCAGCCAAGCGGCAGGATTTAACTATGGCTACACCTTC
CDR3aa: CASSQAAGFNYGYTF

j_gene: TRBJ1-1
v_gene: TRBV7-3
d_gene: TRBD1
abundance: NA
CDR3nt: TGTGCCAGCAGCTTTACAGGGGGGAGCACTGAAGCTTTCTTT
CDR3aa: CASSFTGGSTEAFF

j_gene: TRBJ1-4
v_gene: TRBV6-5
d_gene: TRBD1
abundance: NA
CDR3nt: TGTGCCAGCAGTAGGGACAGGGTTAATGAAAAACTGTTTTTT
CDR3aa: CASSRDRVNEKLFF

j_gene: TRBJ1-4
v_gene: TRBV9
d_gene: TRBD1
abundance: NA
CDR3nt: TGTGCCAGCAGCGCCACAGGGGGCTGGAATGAAAAACTGTTTTTT
CDR3aa: CASSATGGWNEKLFF

j_gene: TRBJ1-1
v_gene: TRBV7-3
d_gene: NA
abundance: NA
CDR3nt: TGTGCCAGCAGGGGGTTAAACACTGAAGCTTTCTTT
CDR3aa: CASRGLNTEAFF

j_gene: TRBJ1-2
v_gene: TRBV5-6
d_gene: NA
abundance: NA
CDR3nt: TGTGCCAGCAGCACGGGCCTTGCCGTTAACTATGGCTACACCTTC
CDR3aa: CASSTGLAVNYGYTF

j_gene: TRBJ1-1
v_gene: TRBV30
d_gene: TRBD1
abundance: NA
CDR3nt: TGTGCCTGGAGTCCCGACAGGGCGGAAGCTTTCTTT
CDR3aa: CAWSPDRAEAFF

j_gene: TRBJ1-6
v_gene: TRBV9
d_gene: NA
abundance: NA
CDR3nt: TGTGCCAGCAGCGTCCGGGACGCCAATAATTCACCCCTCCACTTT
CDR3aa: CASSVRDANNSPLHF

j_gene: TRBJ2-5
v_gene: TRBV5-5
d_gene: NA
abundance: NA
CDR3nt: TGTGCCAGCAGCCGGCCAGGGACTCTCCAAGAGACCCAGTACTTC
CDR3aa: CASSRPGTLQETQYF

j_gene: TRBJ2-3
v_gene: TRBV27
d_gene: TRBD1
abundance: NA
CDR3nt: TGTGCCAGCAGTTGGAGACAGGGAACACCAGATACGCAGTATTTT
CDR3aa: CASSWRQGTPDTQYF

j_gene: TRBJ2-3
v_gene: TRBV5-1
d_gene: TRBD1
abundance: NA
CDR3nt: TGCGCCAGCAGCCGGGACAGCCTCACAGATACGCAGTATTTT
CDR3aa: CASSRDSLTDTQYF

j_gene: TRBJ1-5
v_gene: TRBV7-2
d_gene: TRBD1
abundance: NA
CDR3nt: TGTGCCAGCAGCTTAGGGTCCAGGGGGTACCTTAGCAATCAGCCCCAGCATTTT
CDR3aa: CASSLGSRGYLSNQPQHF

j_gene: TRBJ2-2
v_gene: TRBV11-2
d_gene: NA
abundance: NA
CDR3nt: TGTGCCAGCAGCTTATACAGGGCCGGGGAGCTGTTTTTT
CDR3aa: CASSLYRAGELFF

j_gene: TRBJ1-4
v_gene: TRBV29-1
d_gene: NA
abundance: once
CDR3nt: TGCAGCGTTGACCCCGTTGAGGGTATGGGTGAAAAACTGTTTTTT
CDR3aa: CSVDPVEGMGEKLFF

j_gene: TRBJ2-5
v_gene: TRBV4-2
d_gene: TRBD2
abundance: NA
CDR3nt: TGTGCCAGCAGCCAGAGTCGGGGGGGGCAAGAGACCCAGTACTTC
CDR3aa: CASSQSRGGQETQYF

j_gene: TRBJ1-6
v_gene: TRBV11-2
d_gene: NA
abundance: NA
CDR3nt: TGTGCCAGCAGCTTGGGGGGGGCCGGGGAGGACTCACCCCTCCACTTT
CDR3aa: CASSLGGAGEDSPLHF

j_gene: TRBJ2-5
v_gene: TRBV27
d_gene: NA
abundance: NA
CDR3nt: TGTGCCAGCAGTTTAAGGCCATGGGCAGGGAAAGAGACCCAGTACTTC
CDR3aa: CASSLRPWAGKETQYF

j_gene: TRBJ1-1
v_gene: TRBV7-6
d_gene: TRBD1
abundance: NA
CDR3nt: TGTGCCAGCAGCCCATCAGACAGGGGGGTGACTGAAGCTTTCTTT
CDR3aa: CASSPSDRGVTEAFF

j_gene: TRBJ1-6
v_gene: TRBV30
d_gene: NA
abundance: NA
CDR3nt: TGTGCCTGGAGTGTGGCGTCAGCAAATTCACCCCTCCACTTT
CDR3aa: CAWSVASANSPLHF

j_gene: TRBJ1-1
v_gene: TRBV7-3
d_gene: NA
abundance: NA
CDR3nt: TGTGCCAGCAGCTTCGACCCGAGCTCTGAAGCTTTCTTT
CDR3aa: CASSFDPSSEAFF

j_gene: TRBJ2-5
v_gene: TRBV19
d_gene: TRBD2
abundance: NA
CDR3nt: TGTGCCAGTAGTGCCGTAGCGGGGGGGAAACAAGAGACCCAGTACTTC
CDR3aa: CASSAVAGGKQETQYF

j_gene: TRBJ2-5
v_gene: TRBV7-9
d_gene: TRBD2
abundance: NA
CDR3nt: TGTGCCAGCAGCCCCTGGACTAGCGGGGGAAAAGAGACCCAGTACTTC
CDR3aa: CASSPWTSGGKETQYF

j_gene: TRBJ2-1
v_gene: TRBV7-2
d_gene: NA
abundance: NA
CDR3nt: TGTGCCAGCAGCATCAGTAGGAGCTCCTACAATGAGCAGTTCTTC
CDR3aa: CASSISRSSYNEQFF

j_gene: TRBJ2-7
v_gene: TRBV5-8
d_gene: TRBD2
abundance: NA
CDR3nt: TGTGCCAGCAGCTTGGGCGTGAGTCTAGCGGGGGGCGAGCAGTACTTC
CDR3aa: CASSLGVSLAGGEQYF

j_gene: TRBJ1-1
v_gene: TRBV6-5
d_gene: NA
abundance: NA
CDR3nt: TGTGCCAGCAGTGCAGGGGCGAACACTGAAGCTTTCTTT
CDR3aa: CASSAGANTEAFF

j_gene: TRBJ1-1
v_gene: TRBV30
d_gene: NA
abundance: NA
CDR3nt: TGTGCCTGGAGGGGGCCTGAAGCTTTCTTT
CDR3aa: CAWRGPEAFF